The count of the clone carrying this T cell receptor beta chain is one. The antigen is not known. Germline CDR1 LGHNA, CDR2 YNFKEQ. The CDR3 covers 21 residues. Trimming cost V 0 bases and J 0 bases, with 23 bases left between them. The protocol was immunoSEQ multiplex PCR, while the TCRdb copy is restricted to in-frame clones and leaves out a portion. The sample yields about 37,000 clones, approximately 90% seen once. The sample originates from a study of graft-versus-host responses after intestinal transplantation. Across the study: Every one of the recipients received anti-thymocyte globulin induction and afterwards took tacrolimus and steroids for approximately 3 years. Overall study results and limits: Among circulating GvH clones, peak levels were associated with early post-transplant declines in HvG clones. Allografts of patients with graft-donor T cell macrochimerism showed high graft-versus-host to host-versus-graft clone ratios.

Investigators treated the graft tissue so that it released intraepithelial and lamina propria lymphocytes. This chain uses TRBV4-2 with TRBJ2-2; TRBD2 might be the D (5 bases). This sequence was found in a human patient who received an intestinal transplant, so some T cells may come from the graft donor. Sequenced here: ileum tissue, sampled around 200 days after intestinal transplant. The CDR3 spells CASSQEEDGLGIWANTGELFF. Here the CDR3 DNA reads TGTGCCAGCAGCCAAGAGGAGGACGGCTTGGGGATCTGGGCGAACACCGGGGAGCTGTTTTTT.